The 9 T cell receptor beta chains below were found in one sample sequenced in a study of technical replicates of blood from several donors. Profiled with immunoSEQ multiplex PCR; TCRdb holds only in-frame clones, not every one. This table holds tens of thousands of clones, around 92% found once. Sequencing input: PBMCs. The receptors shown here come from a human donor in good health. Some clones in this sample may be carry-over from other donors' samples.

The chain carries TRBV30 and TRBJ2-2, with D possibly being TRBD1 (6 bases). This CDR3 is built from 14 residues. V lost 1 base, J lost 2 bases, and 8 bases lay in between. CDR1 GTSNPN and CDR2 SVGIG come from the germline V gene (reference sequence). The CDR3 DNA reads TGTGCCTGGAGTGCCAGGGGTAACACCGGGGAGCTGTTTTTT. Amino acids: CAWSARGNTGELFF.

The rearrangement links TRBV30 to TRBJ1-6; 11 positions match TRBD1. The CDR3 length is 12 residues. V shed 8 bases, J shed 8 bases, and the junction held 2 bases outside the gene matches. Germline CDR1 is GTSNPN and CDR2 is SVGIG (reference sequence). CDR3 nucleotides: TGTGCCCAGGACAGGGGGCATTCACCCCTCCACTTT. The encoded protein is CAQDRGHSPLHF.

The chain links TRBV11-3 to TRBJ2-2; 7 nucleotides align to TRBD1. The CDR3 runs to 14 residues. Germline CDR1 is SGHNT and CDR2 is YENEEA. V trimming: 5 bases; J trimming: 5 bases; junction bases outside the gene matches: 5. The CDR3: CASSRGQHTGELFF. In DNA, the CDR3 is TGTGCCAGCAGCCGGGGACAGCATACCGGGGAGCTGTTTTTT.

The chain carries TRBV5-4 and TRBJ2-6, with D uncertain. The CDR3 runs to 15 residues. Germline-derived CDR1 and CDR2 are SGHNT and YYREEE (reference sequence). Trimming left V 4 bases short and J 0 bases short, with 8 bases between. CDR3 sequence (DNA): TGTGCCAGCAGCGGCGGTAGCTCTGGGGCCAACGTCCTGACTTTC. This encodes CASSGGSSGANVLTF.

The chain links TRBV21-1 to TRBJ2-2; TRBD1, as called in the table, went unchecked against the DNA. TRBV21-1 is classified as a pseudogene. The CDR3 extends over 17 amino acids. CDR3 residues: CASSKARTGVAAGELFF. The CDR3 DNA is TGTGCCAGCAGCAAAGCGCGGACAGGGGTGGCCGCCGGGGAGCTGTTTTTT.

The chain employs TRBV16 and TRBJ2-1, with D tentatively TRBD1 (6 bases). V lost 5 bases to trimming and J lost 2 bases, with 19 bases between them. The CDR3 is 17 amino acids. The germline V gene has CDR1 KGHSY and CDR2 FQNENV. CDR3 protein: CASSGRDTQGTYNEQFF. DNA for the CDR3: TGTGCCAGCAGCGGCCGGGACACCCAGGGGACCTACAATGAGCAGTTCTTC.

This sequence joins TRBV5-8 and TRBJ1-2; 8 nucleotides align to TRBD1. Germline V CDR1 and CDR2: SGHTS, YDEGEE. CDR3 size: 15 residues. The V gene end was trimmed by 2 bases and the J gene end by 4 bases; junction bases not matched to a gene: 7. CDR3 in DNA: TGTGCCAGCAGCTTTACTTCCGGGACAGGCTATGGCTACACCTTC. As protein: CASSFTSGTGYGYTF. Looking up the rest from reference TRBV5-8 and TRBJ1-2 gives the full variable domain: EAGVTQSPTHLIKTRGQQATLRCSPISGHTSVYWYQQALGLGLQFLLWYDEGEERNRGNFPPRFSGRQFPNYSSELNVNALELEDSALYLCASSFTSGTGYGYTFGSGTRLTVV.

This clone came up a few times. This CDR3 reads CAISERTGGGSEAFF. For the CDR3, the DNA is TGTGCCATCAGTGAGCGGACAGGGGGCGGCTCTGAAGCTTTCTTT. The chain combines TRBV10-3 with TRBJ1-1; the match to TRBD1 covers 11 bases. J lost 6 bases, V lost 2 bases, and 5 bases had no gene match. CDR1 and CDR2 (germline): ENHRY, SYGVKD. The CDR3 consists of 15 residues.

In DNA, the CDR3 is TGTGCCAGCAGTTACTCGCGGGGTTCACCCCTCCACTTT. Residues: CASSYSRGSPLHF. The chain carries TRBV6-5 and TRBJ1-6, with D unresolved. Germline V gene lookup returns CDR1 MNHEY and CDR2 SVGAGI. V gave up 0 bases and J gave up 9 bases, with 6 bases separating them. CDR3 length: 13 residues.